The entry below gives a single T cell receptor (beta chain) sequence along with its context. The immunoSEQ assay amplified TCRB CDR3 from up to 2 ug DNA. Primers: 60 V beta forward and 13 J beta reverse. Clones were read by immunoSEQ multiplex PCR, and TCRdb kept only the in-frame ones, dropping some. This table has approximately 62,000 clones, around nine tenths appearing once. The sample belongs to a study of glioma-infiltrating T cells after dendritic cell vaccination. Time point reported: after dendritic cell vaccination, including at tumor progression/relapse. Only patients with spare fresh-frozen tumor and over two years of follow-up were included. No glioblastoma patient carried an isocitrate dehydrogenase mutation. The ends were cut back, 1 base at V and 0 bases at J, with 12 bases in the middle. The CDR3 extends over 15 amino acids. The V gene's germline CDR1 is GTSNPN and CDR2 SVGIG (reference sequence).

The chain recombines TRBV30 with TRBJ1-1; D is perhaps TRBD1 (6 bases). This TCR was sampled from a human donor with glioblastoma. The sample here was blood, taken after dendritic cell vaccination. The CDR3 here is CAWSEGTRMNTEAFF. The DNA for the CDR3 is TGTGCCTGGAGTGAGGGGACAAGGATGAACACTGAAGCTTTCTTT.